This T cell receptor (beta chain) comes out of a study of blood T cells in healthy people across ages. Background on the study: Template switching picked up about one barcoded beta molecule for each two T cells.

This CDR3 region has 15 residues. Per germline, CDR1 SGHTA and CDR2 FQGNSA. Trimming pared 0 bases from V and 3 bases from J, leaving 11 bases between. Study-wide results and limits: Unsorted PBMCs ruled out conclusive naive versus antigen-experienced comparison.

A sample-barcoded 5' primer and a J-beta primer mix were used in a second PCR of roughly 7 to 12 cycles. MiXCR, applied by TCRdb to the 5' RACE reads, yields one record per CDR3 protein. The repertoire holds about 570,000 distinct CDR3 sequences, 25% to 30% seen once, with about a fifth in the top ten. Caucasian, healthy and from Russia, the donors were aged between 6 and 90. Notes on this clonotype: What it recognizes is unknown.

Sequenced sample: blood. The sequence was collected from a woman in her seventies in good health. J is TRBJ1-2 and V is TRBV7-2, with D perhaps matching TRBD1 (6 bases). The CDR3 bases are TGTGCCAGCAGCTTAGCGTTTCGGACAGACTATGGCTACACCTTC. It yields the protein CASSLAFRTDYGYTF. The full variable domain, completed using reference TRBV7-2 and TRBJ1-2, is GAGVSQSPSNKVTEKGKDVELRCDPISGHTALYWYRQSLGQGLEFLIYFQGNSAPDKSGLPSDRFSAERTGGSVSTLTIQRTQQEDSAVYLCASSLAFRTDYGYTFGSGTRLTVV.